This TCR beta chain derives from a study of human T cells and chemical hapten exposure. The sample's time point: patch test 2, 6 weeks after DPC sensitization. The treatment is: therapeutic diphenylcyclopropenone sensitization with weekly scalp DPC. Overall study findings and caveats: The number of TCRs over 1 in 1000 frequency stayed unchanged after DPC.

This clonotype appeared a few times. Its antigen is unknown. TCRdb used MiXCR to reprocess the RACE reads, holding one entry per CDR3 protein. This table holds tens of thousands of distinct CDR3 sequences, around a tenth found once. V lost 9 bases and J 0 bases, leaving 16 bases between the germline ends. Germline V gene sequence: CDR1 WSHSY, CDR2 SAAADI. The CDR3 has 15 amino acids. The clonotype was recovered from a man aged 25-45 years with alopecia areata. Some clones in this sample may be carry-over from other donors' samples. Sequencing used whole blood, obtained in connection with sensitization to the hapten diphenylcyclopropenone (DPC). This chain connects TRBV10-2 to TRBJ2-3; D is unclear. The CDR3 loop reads CASHHLTPSTDTQYF. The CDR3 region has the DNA TGCGCCAGTCATCACCTTACCCCAAGCACAGATACGCAGTATTTT.